What follows are 10 T cell receptor beta chains derived from one specimen sequenced in a study of T cells in Graves' hyperthyroidism and ophthalmopathy (dated by TCRdb to between 2018 and 2021). The method behind the library was multiplex PCR. Reads for this sample came from an Illumina HiSeq 2000. The TCR beta CDR3 regions were amplified from RNA transcripts. For the first round of RT-PCR on the TCR CDR3, the HTBI primer set was used together with the Qiagen OneStep RT-PCR kit. The raw public data were reprocessed by TCRdb itself: fastp quality trimming at Q25, MiXCR clonotype calling, in-frame beta chains only. A single entry per CDR3 protein holds the most common genes and DNA from its merged rows. The sample table records about 600,000 distinct CDR3 sequences; 14% of these occur just once. Of the sample, roughly 7.7% falls within the top ten clones. The sequenced sample consisted of blood. These receptors were collected from a woman younger than 30 with Graves' ophthalmopathy.

As regards this clonotype: A much larger clone differs from this one at a single base, so this may be a read error. The chain carries TRBV11-2 and TRBJ2-7, with D uncertain. The germline V gene has CDR1 SGHAT and CDR2 FQNNGV. This CDR3 contains 15 residues. The CDR3 loop reads CAGSLGPGIFYEQYF. The CDR3 DNA reads TGTGCCGGCAGCTTAGGTCCAGGAATCTTCTACGAGCAGTACTTC.

This clonotype came up a few times. V gene TRBV7-2 combines with J gene TRBJ2-6; 7 bases match TRBD1. Germline V CDR1 and CDR2: SGHTA, FQGNSA. The CDR3 spans 18 residues. V dropped 5 bases and J dropped 1; count of bases not matched to a gene: 11. In DNA form, the CDR3 reads TGTGCCAGCAGCCTGAGGACAGGTTATCTATCTGGGGCCAACGTCCTGACTTTC. It yields the protein CASSLRTGYLSGANVLTF.

This clonotype was detected ten times or more. This chain joins TRBV29-1 and TRBJ2-2; D is ambiguous. The CDR3 totals 14 residues. Germline V gives CDR1 SQVTM, CDR2 ANQGSEA. With 3 bases removed from V and 0 bases from J, the gap between germline ends came to 8 bases. CDR3: CSVEVLTNTGELFF. CDR3 DNA sequence: TGCAGCGTTGAGGTCCTCACGAACACCGGGGAGCTGTTTTTT.

This clonotype has at least ten counts. The chain combines TRBV7-9 with TRBJ2-7, with 10 positions matching TRBD1. CDR1 is SEHNR and CDR2 is FQNEAQ in the germline V gene (reference sequence). J gave up 5 bases and V 7 bases, and 11 bases lay outside the gene matches. The CDR3 is 15 residues long. The CDR3 loop is CASNRGTGERHEQYF. The DNA for the CDR3 is TGTGCCAGCAACCGAGGGACAGGGGAACGGCACGAGCAGTACTTC.

V usage is TRBV14 and J usage is TRBJ2-1, with D possibly TRBD2 on 5 matching bases. Germline V gives CDR1 SGHDN, CDR2 FVKESK. The CDR3 runs 16 residues. Trimming cost V 0 bases and J 1 base, with 10 bases left between them. CDR3 in DNA: TGTGCCAGCAGCCAAGAAGCGGTCGGTTCCTACAATGAGCAGTTCTTC. This encodes CASSQEAVGSYNEQFF.

The gene calls are TRBV10-3 and TRBJ2-2; maybe TRBD1 (6 bases). CDR1 ENHRY and CDR2 SYGVKD come from the germline V gene. V lost 9 bases, J lost 0 bases, and 14 bases lay in between. The CDR3 has 15 amino acids. Here the CDR3 DNA reads TGTGCCATACTTAACGGGACAACGAACACCGGGGAGCTGTTTTTT. Protein: CAILNGTTNTGELFF.

There are many counts of this clonotype. The chain carries TRBV12-3 or TRBV12-4 and TRBJ2-3; TRBD2 matches 7 bases. This CDR3 has 15 amino acids. The junction had 6 bases not matched to a gene; V was cut back by 3 bases and J by 3 bases. The CDR3 is CASSFTGTITDTQYF. CDR3 bases: TGTGCCAGCAGTTTCACCGGGACTATTACAGATACGCAGTATTTT.

V usage is TRBV6-4 and J usage is TRBJ2-2, with D perhaps matching TRBD1 or TRBD2 (5 bases each). CDR3 length: 14 amino acids. V was shortened by 9 bases and J by 4 bases, with 15 bases between the two germline ends. Germline loops: CDR1 MRHNA, CDR2 SNTAGT. The CDR3 here is CASQTRDGTGELFF. Written as DNA, the CDR3 is TGTGCCAGTCAGACGAGGGACGGCACCGGGGAGCTGTTTTTT.

This clonotype has only a few counts. V usage is TRBV18 and J usage is TRBJ2-1; 7 nucleotides match TRBD2. The germline CDR1 and CDR2 sequences are KGHSH and LQKENI. V trimming: 3 bases; J trimming: 0 bases; junction bases outside the gene matches: 5. There are 16 residues in the CDR3. CDR3 amino acids: CASSPSGTFSYNEQFF. The CDR3 DNA sequence: TGTGCCAGCTCACCCAGCGGGACCTTCTCCTACAATGAGCAGTTCTTC.

This clonotype was counted many times. The chain uses TRBV11-1 and TRBJ2-7, with D possibly TRBD2 on 6 matching bases. Trimming took off 5 bases at V and 2 bases at J, with 10 bases between the two ends. Germline CDR1 SGHAT, CDR2 FQDESV (reference sequence). This CDR3 is 13 amino acids long. CDR3 coding DNA: TGTGCCAGCAGCGGGGACTTCCCCTACGAGCAGTACTTC. Translating it yields CASSGDFPYEQYF.